The sequence of this T cell receptor beta chain was determined in a study of cytomegalovirus exposure and HLA in healthy donors. The study's findings and limits: Most TCRs appeared rarely, but some public TCRs recurred in many donors. Relative to the approximately 700-donor mean, N-insertions were reportedly fewer in an Asian-associated ancestry cluster in a later analysis. Association of a missense DCLRE1C variant with TCR beta V- and J-gene trimming was reported in a later analysis.

As to this clone: What it recognizes is unknown.

The PCR was carried out with 60 Vbeta primers and 13 Jbeta primers. Clones were sequenced by immunoSEQ multiplex PCR, and TCRdb holds only the in-frame ones, with some missing. The sample holds about 140,000 clones; approximately 80% are singletons and the top ten take 1.5% to 2%. Trimming took 5 bases from V and 2 from J; bases not matched to a gene: 4. Germline V lookup: CDR1 SGHDT, CDR2 YYEEEE. The CDR3 contains 16 residues. The sequence derives from a man in his forties in good health and CMV-seronegative. The chain is built from TRBV5-6 and TRBJ2-7; 16 nucleotides align to TRBD2. The specimen was PBMCs. The CDR3 coding sequence is TGTGCCAGCAGTGGGACTAGCGGGAGGGCCACCTACGAGCAGTACTTC. Residues: CASSGTSGRATYEQYF.